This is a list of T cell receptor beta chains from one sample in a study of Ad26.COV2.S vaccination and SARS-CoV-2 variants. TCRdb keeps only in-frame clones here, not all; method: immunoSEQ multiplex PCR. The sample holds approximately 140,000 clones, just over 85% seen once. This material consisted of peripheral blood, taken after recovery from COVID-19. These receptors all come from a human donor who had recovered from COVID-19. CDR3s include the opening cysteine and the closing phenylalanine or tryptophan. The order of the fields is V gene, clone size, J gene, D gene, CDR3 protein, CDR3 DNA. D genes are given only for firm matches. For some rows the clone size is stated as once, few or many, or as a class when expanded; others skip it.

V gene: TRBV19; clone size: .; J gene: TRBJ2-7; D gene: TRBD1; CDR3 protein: CASSLGAGGKEQYF; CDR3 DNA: TGTGCCAGTAGCCTAGGGGCAGGGGGCAAGGAGCAGTACTTC
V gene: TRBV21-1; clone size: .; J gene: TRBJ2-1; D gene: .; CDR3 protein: CASSTGFGPLRNNEQFF; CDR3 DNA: TGTGCCAGCAGCACGGGGTTTGGGCCTCTCCGAAACAATGAGCAGTTCTTC
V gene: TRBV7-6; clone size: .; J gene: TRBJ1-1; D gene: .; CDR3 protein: CASSLLGRQARNTEAFF; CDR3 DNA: TGTGCCAGCAGCTTACTGGGCCGACAGGCGAGGAACACTGAAGCTTTCTTT
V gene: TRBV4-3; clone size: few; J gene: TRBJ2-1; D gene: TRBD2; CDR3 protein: CASSQAASGPYNEQFF; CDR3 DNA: TGCGCCAGCAGCCAAGCCGCTAGCGGGCCCTACAATGAGCAGTTCTTC
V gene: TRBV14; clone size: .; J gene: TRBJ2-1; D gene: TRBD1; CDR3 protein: CASSPRTGSYNEQFF; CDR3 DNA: TGTGCCAGCAGCCCTAGGACAGGCTCCTACAATGAGCAGTTCTTC
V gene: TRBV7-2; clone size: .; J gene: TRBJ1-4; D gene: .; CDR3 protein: CASSLGRGIATNEKLFF; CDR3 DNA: TGTGCCAGCAGCTTAGGTCGGGGGATTGCAACTAATGAAAAACTGTTTTTT
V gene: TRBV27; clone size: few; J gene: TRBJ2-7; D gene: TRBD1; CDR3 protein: CASRPRQGRTYEQYF; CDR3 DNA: TGTGCCAGCAGGCCCCGACAGGGGAGGACCTACGAGCAGTACTTC
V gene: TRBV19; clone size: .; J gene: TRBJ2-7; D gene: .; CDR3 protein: CASSIAGHYEQYF; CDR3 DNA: TGTGCCAGTAGTATAGCAGGGCACTACGAGCAGTACTTC
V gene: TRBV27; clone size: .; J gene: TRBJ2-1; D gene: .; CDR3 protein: CASSPSSSYNEQFF; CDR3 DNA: TGTGCCAGCAGCCCCTCAAGCTCCTACAATGAGCAGTTCTTC
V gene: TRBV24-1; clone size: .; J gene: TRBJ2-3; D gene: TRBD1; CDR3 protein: CATRQGAPTDTQYF; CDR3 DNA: TGTGCCACCAGACAGGGGGCACCCACAGATACGCAGTATTTT
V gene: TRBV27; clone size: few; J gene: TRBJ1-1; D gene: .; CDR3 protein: CASRNGMAEAFF; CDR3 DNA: TGTGCCAGCAGAAACGGAATGGCTGAAGCTTTCTTT
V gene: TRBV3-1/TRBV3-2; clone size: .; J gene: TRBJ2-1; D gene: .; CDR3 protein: CASSGPTRRRRDNEQFF; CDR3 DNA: TGTGCCAGCTCGGGACCAACAAGACGGAGGCGGGACAATGAGCAGTTCTTC